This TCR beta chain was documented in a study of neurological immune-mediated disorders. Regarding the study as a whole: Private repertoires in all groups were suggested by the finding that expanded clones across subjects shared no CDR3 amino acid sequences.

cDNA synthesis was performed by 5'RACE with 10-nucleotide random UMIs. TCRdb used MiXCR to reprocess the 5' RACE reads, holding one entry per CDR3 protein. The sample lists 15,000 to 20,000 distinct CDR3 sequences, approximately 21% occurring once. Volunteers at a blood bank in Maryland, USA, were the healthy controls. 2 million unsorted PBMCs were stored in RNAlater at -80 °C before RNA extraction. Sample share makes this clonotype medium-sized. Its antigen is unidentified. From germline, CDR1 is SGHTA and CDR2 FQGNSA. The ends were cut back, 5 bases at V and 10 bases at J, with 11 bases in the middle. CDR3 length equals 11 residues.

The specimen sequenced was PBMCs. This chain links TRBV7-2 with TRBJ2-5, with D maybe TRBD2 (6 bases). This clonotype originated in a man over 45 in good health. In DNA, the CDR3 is TGTGCCAGCAGCCCCGGGGGTGTCCAGTACTTC. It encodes CASSPGGVQYF. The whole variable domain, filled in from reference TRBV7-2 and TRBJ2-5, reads GAGVSQSPSNKVTEKGKDVELRCDPISGHTALYWYRQSLGQGLEFLIYFQGNSAPDKSGLPSDRFSAERTGGSVSTLTIQRTQQEDSAVYLCASSPGGVQYFGPGTRLLVL.